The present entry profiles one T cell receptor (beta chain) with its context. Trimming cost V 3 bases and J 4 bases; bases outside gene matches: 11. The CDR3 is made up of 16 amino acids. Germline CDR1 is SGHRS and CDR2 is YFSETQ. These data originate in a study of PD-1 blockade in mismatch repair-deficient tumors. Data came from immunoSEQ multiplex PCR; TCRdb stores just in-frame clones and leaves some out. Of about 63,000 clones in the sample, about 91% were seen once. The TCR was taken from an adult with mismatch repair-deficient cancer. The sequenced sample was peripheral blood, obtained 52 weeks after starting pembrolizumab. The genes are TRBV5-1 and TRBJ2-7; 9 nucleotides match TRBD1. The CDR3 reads CASSWGDRVFFYEQYF. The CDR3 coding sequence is TGCGCCAGCAGCTGGGGGGACAGGGTGTTCTTTTACGAGCAGTACTTC.